These T cell receptor beta chains were read from a single sample in a study of blood T cell repertoires in COVID-19. Generated by immunoSEQ multiplex PCR, the TCRdb table keeps only in-frame clones and is missing some. Of 29,000 or so clones listed, roughly nine tenths are singletons. The sequenced sample was peripheral blood. Receptor source: a human donor in a cohort sampled during active COVID-19. Both conserved end residues are part of each CDR3. D genes are given only for firm matches. The size field is filled for only some rows; it gives once, few, many or a size class.

j_call,v_call,d_call,clone_size,cdr3_nt,cdr3_aa
TRBJ2-6,TRBV7-2,-,-,TGTGCCAGCAGCTTAGTAATTTCTGGGGCCAACGTCCTGACTTTC,CASSLVISGANVLTF
TRBJ1-6,TRBV27,TRBD1,-,TGTGCCAGCAGTTTATCGCGGGGACAGGGTAGGGGTAATTCACCCCTCCACTTT,CASSLSRGQGRGNSPLHF
TRBJ2-2,TRBV7-2,TRBD1,-,TGTGCCAGCAGCTTAGGCAGGGGGCGCGGAAACACCGGGGAGCTGTTTTTT,CASSLGRGRGNTGELFF
TRBJ2-5,TRBV6-5,TRBD1,-,TGTGCCAGCAAAAGAGACAGGGTTCAAGAGACCCAGTACTTC,CASKRDRVQETQYF
TRBJ2-1,TRBV7-2,-,-,TGTGCCAGCAGCTTAGACGCGAGCTTACACAATGAGCAGTTCTTC,CASSLDASLHNEQFF
TRBJ2-5,TRBV7-9,TRBD1,-,TGTGCCAGCAGCCTAGGGACAGGCGTTTGGGAGACCCAGTACTTC,CASSLGTGVWETQYF
TRBJ2-5,TRBV4-2,TRBD2,-,TGTGCCAGCAGCCAAGGAAGCGGGGGGGCTAATTTACAAGAGACCCAGTACTTC,CASSQGSGGANLQETQYF
TRBJ2-7,TRBV5-1,-,once,TGCGCCAGCAGCTTGGCCGGGCAGGGGAGCAAGCAGTACTTC,CASSLAGQGSKQYF
TRBJ2-4,TRBV4-1,TRBD2,once,TGCGCCAGCAGCCACGGCCCCGGACTAGCGGGGCTAGCCAAAAACATTCAGTACTTC,CASSHGPGLAGLAKNIQYF
TRBJ2-7,TRBV2,TRBD1,-,TGTGCCAGCAGAACGGGACAGGCCCCCTACGAGCAGTACTTC,CASRTGQAPYEQYF
TRBJ2-3,TRBV6-1,TRBD2,-,TGTGCCAGCAGTGAAACTAGCGGGGGGACAGATACGCAGTATTTT,CASSETSGGTDTQYF
TRBJ2-7,TRBV2,TRBD1,-,TGTGCCAGCAGTCCATGGACAGGGGATTACGAGCAGTACTTC,CASSPWTGDYEQYF
TRBJ2-2,TRBV14,-,-,TGTGCCAGCAGCCAAGGGAGGGGCATAACGTCGTCCGGGGAGCTGTTTTTT,CASSQGRGITSSGELFF
TRBJ1-5,TRBV4-3,-,few,TGCGCCAGCAGCCAAGCTATTAGCAATCAGCCCCAGCATTTT,CASSQAISNQPQHF
TRBJ2-1,TRBV7-2,-,once,TGTGCCAGCAGCTTCTCCAGGGACAATGAGCAGTTCTTC,CASSFSRDNEQFF
TRBJ2-5,TRBV6-5,TRBD1,-,TGTGCCAGCAGTTACTCCGGGACAGGCCAAGAGACCCAGTACTTC,CASSYSGTGQETQYF
TRBJ2-1,TRBV13,-,once,TGTGCCAGCAGCTGGAGGTCCCGGCCCACCAATGAGCAGTTCTTC,CASSWRSRPTNEQFF
TRBJ2-1,TRBV7-6,-,-,TGTGCCAGCAGCTTAAGTGAGTCGTACAATGAGCAGTTCTTC,CASSLSESYNEQFF
TRBJ2-3,TRBV4-1,TRBD2,-,TGCGCCAGCAGCCAAGAACTAACTAAGGCTCAGCGGGGGCATTTT,CASSQELTKAQRGHF
TRBJ2-1,TRBV4-3,-,-,TGCGCCAGCAGCCAAGACTGGGCCGCCAGTTCCTACAATGAGCAGTTCTTC,CASSQDWAASSYNEQFF
TRBJ1-1,TRBV2,-,-,TGTGCCAGCAGTGAAATGGGCACCCGCGCCACTGAAGCTTTCTTT,CASSEMGTRATEAFF
TRBJ2-7,TRBV5-4,-,-,TGTGCCAGCAGCTTGGCCGACTCAGGGGCCCTAGTCCGGCAGTACTTC,CASSLADSGALVRQYF
TRBJ1-5,TRBV28,-,-,TGTGCCAGCAGTCAGGGCGGCAGTAATCAGCCCCAGCATTTT,CASSQGGSNQPQHF
TRBJ1-1,TRBV5-6,TRBD1,once,TGTGCCAGCAGCTTAGGATCCAGGGGGCGGAGGACTGAAGCTTTCTTT,CASSLGSRGRRTEAFF
TRBJ1-5,TRBV15,TRBD1,-,TGTGCCACCAGCCCAACAGGGGAGGTAGGCAATCAGCCCCAGCATTTT,CATSPTGEVGNQPQHF
TRBJ2-5,TRBV9,TRBD2,-,TGTGCCAGCAGCCCCAGGACTAGCGGGGGGCTGGAGACCCAGTACTTC,CASSPRTSGGLETQYF
TRBJ2-1,TRBV2,TRBD1,-,TGTGCCAGCAGTCCTGGGACAGGTCGTAGCAATGAGCAGTTCTTC,CASSPGTGRSNEQFF
TRBJ1-2,TRBV7-9,TRBD1,-,TGTGCCAGCAGCCCCTGGGACAGGGCTAACTATGGCTACACCTTC,CASSPWDRANYGYTF
TRBJ1-2,TRBV3-1/TRBV3-2,-,once,TGTGCCAGCAGTCCTAGTCCTCGGACAAATTCTAACTATGGCTACACCTTC,CASSPSPRTNSNYGYTF
TRBJ2-2,TRBV9,TRBD2,-,TGTGCCAGCAGCCGGGGGGAGAGACTCACCGGGGAGCTGTTTTTT,CASSRGERLTGELFF
TRBJ2-2,TRBV7-6,-,-,TGTGCCAGCAGCTTCTGGGGCGCCGGGGAGCTGTTTTTT,CASSFWGAGELFF
TRBJ2-7,TRBV7-2,TRBD2,once,TGTGCCAGCAGCACTCTAGCGGGAAGCTCCTACGAGCAGTACTTC,CASSTLAGSSYEQYF
TRBJ2-2,TRBV27,-,-,TGTGCCTCGGGGTACACCGGGGAGCTGTTTTTT,CASGYTGELFF
TRBJ2-3,TRBV10-3,-,-,TGTGCCATCAGTGAGTCAGGGGCAACCCTCCCTACGCAGTATTTT,CAISESGATLPTQYF
TRBJ2-2,TRBV10-3,TRBD1,-,TGTGCCATCAGCAAGGGGGCTGAGGGCACCGGGGAGCTGTTTTTT,CAISKGAEGTGELFF
TRBJ2-2,TRBV30,TRBD1,-,TGTGCCTGGAGTGCCCCGGACAGGGACGCCGGGGAGCTGTTTTTT,CAWSAPDRDAGELFF
TRBJ2-3,TRBV5-4,TRBD2,-,TGTGCCAGCAGGGTAGCGGGGGGGCCGAGCACAGATACGCAGTATTTT,CASRVAGGPSTDTQYF
TRBJ1-4,TRBV14,TRBD1,-,TGTGCCAGCAGCCAATTGACAGGGTTTAATGAAAAACTGTTTTTT,CASSQLTGFNEKLFF
TRBJ1-1,TRBV5-1,-,-,TGCGCCAGCAAGACTATCGGTCTTCAGAACACTGAAGCTTTCTTT,CASKTIGLQNTEAFF
TRBJ2-2,TRBV28,-,-,TGTGCCAGCAGTCCTCAGGACAGGGAGGGCGGGGAGCTGTTTTTT,CASSPQDREGGELFF
TRBJ2-7,TRBV6-5,TRBD1,-,TGTGCCAGCACAACCCGGGACAGCGACTACGAGCAGTACTTC,CASTTRDSDYEQYF
TRBJ2-1,TRBV7-2,-,-,TGTGCCAGCAGATCAGGCTCTTTCAATGAGCAGTTCTTC,CASRSGSFNEQFF
TRBJ2-3,TRBV5-5,TRBD2,-,TGTGCCAGCAGCTCGGGACTAGTAAGTCAAGATACGCAGTATTTT,CASSSGLVSQDTQYF
TRBJ2-1,TRBV2,TRBD1,-,TGTGCCAGCGGGACAGATAACAATGAGCAGTTCTTC,CASGTDNNEQFF
TRBJ2-5,TRBV12-3/TRBV12-4,-,few,TGTGCCAGCAGTGCGGATCGAGAGACCCAGTACTTC,CASSADRETQYF
TRBJ1-1,TRBV10-3,TRBD1,-,TGTGCCTCCAAAGTACAGGGGCCGCTAGGGGCTGAAGCTTTCTTT,CASKVQGPLGAEAFF
TRBJ2-5,TRBV11-2,TRBD1,-,TGTGCCAGCAGCCGACAGGGATTACAAGAGACCCAGTACTTC,CASSRQGLQETQYF
TRBJ2-7,TRBV9,-,-,TGTGCCAGCAGCGTAGGACTCCGAGAGGAGCAGTACTTC,CASSVGLREEQYF
TRBJ1-2,TRBV19,-,-,TGTGCCAGTAGTATAGATATAGCTGTGGATGGCTACACCTTC,CASSIDIAVDGYTF
TRBJ2-1,TRBV19,TRBD1,-,TGTGCCAGTAGTATAGATCGGTTGAAGGGGACAGGGGTGAACTATGAGCAGTTCTTC,CASSIDRLKGTGVNYEQFF
TRBJ2-7,TRBV3-1/TRBV3-2,TRBD2,-,TGTGCCAGCAGCCCCGGGACTAGCAGAAACTACGAGCAGTACTTC,CASSPGTSRNYEQYF